This TCR beta chain was profiled in a study of blood T cell repertoires in COVID-19. Turning to the study itself: Both acute and convalescent COVID-19 samples were obtained from the United States, Italy and Spain. From T cells, B-cell-depleted T cells, or PBMCs came the material, which was cDNA or gDNA.

The table came from immunoSEQ multiplex PCR; TCRdb's copy has only in-frame clones and leaves some out. The sample carries 95,000 to 150,000 clones, over 75% recorded once. This clone was seen only a few times. The CDR3 has 15 residues. Trimming stripped 1 base from V and 0 bases from J, with 7 bases between. Germline-derived CDR1 and CDR2 are MNHNS and SASEGT. Sample: peripheral blood. This receptor was taken from a man in his 60s with active or convalescent COVID-19. This chain uses TRBV6-1 with TRBJ2-1; D is unresolved. CDR3: CASSEDWSSYNEQFF. Written as DNA, the CDR3 is TGTGCCAGCAGTGAAGACTGGAGCTCCTACAATGAGCAGTTCTTC.